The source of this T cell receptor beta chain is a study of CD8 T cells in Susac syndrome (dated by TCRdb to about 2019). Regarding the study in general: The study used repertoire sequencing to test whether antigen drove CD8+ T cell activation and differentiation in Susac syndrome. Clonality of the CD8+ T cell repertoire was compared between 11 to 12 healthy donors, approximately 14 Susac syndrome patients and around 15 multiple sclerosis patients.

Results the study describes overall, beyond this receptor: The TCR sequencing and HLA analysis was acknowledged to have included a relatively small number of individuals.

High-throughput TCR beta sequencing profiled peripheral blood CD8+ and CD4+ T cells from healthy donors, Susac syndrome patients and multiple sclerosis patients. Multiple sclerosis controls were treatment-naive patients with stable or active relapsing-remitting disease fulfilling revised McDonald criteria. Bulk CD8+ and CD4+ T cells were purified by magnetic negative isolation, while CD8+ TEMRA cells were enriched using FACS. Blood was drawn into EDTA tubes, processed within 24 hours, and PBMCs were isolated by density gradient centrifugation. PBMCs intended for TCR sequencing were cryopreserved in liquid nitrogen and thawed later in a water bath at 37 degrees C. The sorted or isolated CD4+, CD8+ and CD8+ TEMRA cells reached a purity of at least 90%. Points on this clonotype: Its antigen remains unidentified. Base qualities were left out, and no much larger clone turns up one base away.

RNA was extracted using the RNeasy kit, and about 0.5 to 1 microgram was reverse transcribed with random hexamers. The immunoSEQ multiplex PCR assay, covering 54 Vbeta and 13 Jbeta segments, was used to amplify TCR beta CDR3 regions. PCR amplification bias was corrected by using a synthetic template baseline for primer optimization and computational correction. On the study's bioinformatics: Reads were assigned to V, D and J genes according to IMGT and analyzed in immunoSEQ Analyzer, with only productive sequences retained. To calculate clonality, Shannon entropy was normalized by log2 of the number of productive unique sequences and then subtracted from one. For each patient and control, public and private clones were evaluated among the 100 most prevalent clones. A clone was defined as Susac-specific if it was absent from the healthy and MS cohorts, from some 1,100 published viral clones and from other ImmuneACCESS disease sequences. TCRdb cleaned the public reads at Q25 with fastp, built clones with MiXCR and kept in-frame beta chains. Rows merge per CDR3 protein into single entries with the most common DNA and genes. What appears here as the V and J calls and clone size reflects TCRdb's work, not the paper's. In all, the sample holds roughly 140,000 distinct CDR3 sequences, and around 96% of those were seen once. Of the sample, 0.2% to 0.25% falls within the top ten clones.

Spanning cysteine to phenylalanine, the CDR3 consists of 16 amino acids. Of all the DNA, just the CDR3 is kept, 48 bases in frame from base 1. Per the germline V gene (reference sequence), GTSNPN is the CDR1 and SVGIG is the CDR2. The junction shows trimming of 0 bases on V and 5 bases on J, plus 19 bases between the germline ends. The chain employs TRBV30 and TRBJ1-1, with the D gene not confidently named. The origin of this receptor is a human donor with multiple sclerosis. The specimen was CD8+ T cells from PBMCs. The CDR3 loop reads CAWSVRARKKGTEAFF. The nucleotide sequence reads TGTGCCTGGAGTGTACGAGCGAGGAAAAAAGGGACTGAAGCTTTCTTT.